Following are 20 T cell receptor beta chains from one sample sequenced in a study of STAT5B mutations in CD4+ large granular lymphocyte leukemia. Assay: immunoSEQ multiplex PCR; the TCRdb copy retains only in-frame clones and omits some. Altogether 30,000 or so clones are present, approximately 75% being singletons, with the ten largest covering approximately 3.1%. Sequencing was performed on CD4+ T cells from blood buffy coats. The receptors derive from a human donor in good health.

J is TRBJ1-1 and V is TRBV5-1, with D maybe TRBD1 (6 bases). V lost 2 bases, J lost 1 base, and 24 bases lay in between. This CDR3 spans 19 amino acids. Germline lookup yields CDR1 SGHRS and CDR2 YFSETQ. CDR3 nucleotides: TGCGCCAGCAGCTTCGCGGTCCCTAGGACAGTTGTGGGGAACACTGAAGCTTTCTTT. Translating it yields CASSFAVPRTVVGNTEAFF.

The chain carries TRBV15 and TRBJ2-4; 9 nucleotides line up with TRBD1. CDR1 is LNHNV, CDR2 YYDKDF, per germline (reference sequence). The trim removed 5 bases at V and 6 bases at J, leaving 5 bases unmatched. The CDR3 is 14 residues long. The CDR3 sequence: CATSVPGQGNIQYF. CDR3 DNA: TGTGCCACCAGCGTACCGGGACAGGGAAACATTCAGTACTTC. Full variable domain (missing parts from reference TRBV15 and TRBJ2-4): DAMVIQNPRYQVTQFGKPVTLSCSQTLNHNVMYWYQQKSSQAPKLLFHYYDKDFNNEADTPDNFQSRRPNTSFCFLDIRSPGLGDTAMYLCATSVPGQGNIQYFGAGTRLSVL.

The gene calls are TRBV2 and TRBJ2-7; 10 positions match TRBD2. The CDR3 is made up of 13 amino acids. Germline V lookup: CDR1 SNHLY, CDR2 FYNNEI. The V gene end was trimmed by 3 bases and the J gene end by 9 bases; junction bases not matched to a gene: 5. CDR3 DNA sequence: TGTGCCAGCAGTGAGGATCTAGCGGGAGTGCAGTACTTC. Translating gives CASSEDLAGVQYF. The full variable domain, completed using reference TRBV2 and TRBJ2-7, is EPEVTQTPSHQVTQMGQEVILRCVPISNHLYFYWYRQILGQKVEFLVSFYNNEISEKSEIFDDQFSVERPDGSNFTLKIRSTKLEDSAMYFCASSEDLAGVQYFGPGTRLTVT.

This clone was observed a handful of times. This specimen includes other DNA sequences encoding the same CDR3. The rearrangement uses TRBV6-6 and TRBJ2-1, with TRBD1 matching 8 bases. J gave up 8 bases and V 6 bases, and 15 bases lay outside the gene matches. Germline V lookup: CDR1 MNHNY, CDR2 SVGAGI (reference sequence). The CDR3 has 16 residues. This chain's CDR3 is CASSAGGTAGFDEQFF. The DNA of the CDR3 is TGTGCCAGCAGCGCAGGGGGCACGGCAGGGTTTGATGAGCAGTTCTTC.

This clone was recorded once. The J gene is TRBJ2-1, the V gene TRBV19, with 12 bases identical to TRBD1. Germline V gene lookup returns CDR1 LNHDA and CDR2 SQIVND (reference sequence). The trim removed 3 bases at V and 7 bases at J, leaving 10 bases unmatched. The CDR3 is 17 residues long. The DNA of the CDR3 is TGTGCCAGTAGTATTCTCCCGGGACAGGGGGCTGTAAATGAGCAGTTCTTC. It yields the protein CASSILPGQGAVNEQFF.

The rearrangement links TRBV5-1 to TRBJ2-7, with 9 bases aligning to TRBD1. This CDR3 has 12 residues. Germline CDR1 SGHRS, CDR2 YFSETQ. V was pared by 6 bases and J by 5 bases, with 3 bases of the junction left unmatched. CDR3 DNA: TGCGCCAGCACCGGGACAGGGAACGAGCAGTACTTC. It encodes CASTGTGNEQYF.

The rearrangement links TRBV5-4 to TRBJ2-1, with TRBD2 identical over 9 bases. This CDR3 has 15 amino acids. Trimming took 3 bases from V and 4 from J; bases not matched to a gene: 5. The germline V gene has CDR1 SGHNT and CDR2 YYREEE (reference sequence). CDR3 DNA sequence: TGTGCCAGCAGCTCGGGGGCGGGAGGGTACAATGAGCAGTTCTTC. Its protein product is CASSSGAGGYNEQFF. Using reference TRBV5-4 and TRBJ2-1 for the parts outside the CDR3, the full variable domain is ETGVTQSPTHLIKTRGQQVTLRCSSQSGHNTVSWYQQALGQGPQFIFQYYREEENGRGNFPPRFSGLQFPNYSSELNVNALELDDSALYLCASSSGAGGYNEQFFGPGTRLTVL.

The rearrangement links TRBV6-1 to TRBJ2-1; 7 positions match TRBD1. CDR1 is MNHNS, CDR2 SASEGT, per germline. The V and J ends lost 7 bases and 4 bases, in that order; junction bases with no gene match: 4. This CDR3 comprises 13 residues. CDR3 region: CASTPTGYNEQFF. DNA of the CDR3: TGTGCCAGCACTCCGACAGGGTACAATGAGCAGTTCTTC.

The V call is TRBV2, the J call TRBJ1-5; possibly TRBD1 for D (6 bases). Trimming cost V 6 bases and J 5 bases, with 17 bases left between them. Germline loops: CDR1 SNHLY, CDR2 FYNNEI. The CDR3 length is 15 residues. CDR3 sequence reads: CASSDLTGAYQPQHF. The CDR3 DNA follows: TGTGCCAGCAGCGACTTGACAGGTGCCTATCAGCCCCAGCATTTT.

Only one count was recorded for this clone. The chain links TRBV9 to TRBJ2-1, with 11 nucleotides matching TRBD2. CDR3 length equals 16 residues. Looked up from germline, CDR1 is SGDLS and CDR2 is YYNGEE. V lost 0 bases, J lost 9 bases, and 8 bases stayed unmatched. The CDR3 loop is CASSVATSGTGTEQFF. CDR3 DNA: TGTGCCAGCAGCGTAGCGACTAGCGGGACCGGAACTGAGCAGTTCTTC.

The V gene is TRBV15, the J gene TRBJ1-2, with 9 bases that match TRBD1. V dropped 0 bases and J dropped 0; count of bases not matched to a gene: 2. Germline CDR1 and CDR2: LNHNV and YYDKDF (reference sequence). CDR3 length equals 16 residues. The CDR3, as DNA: TGTGCCACCAGCAGAGATAGGACAGGGGCTAACTATGGCTACACCTTC. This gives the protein CATSRDRTGANYGYTF.

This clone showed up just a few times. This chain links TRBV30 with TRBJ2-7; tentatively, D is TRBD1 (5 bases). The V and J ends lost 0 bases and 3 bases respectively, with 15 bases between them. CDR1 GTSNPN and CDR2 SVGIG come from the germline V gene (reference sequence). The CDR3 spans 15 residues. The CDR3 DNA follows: TGTGCCTGGAGTGTAGGTGGGGCGGCCGGCTACGAGCAGTACTTC. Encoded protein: CAWSVGGAAGYEQYF.

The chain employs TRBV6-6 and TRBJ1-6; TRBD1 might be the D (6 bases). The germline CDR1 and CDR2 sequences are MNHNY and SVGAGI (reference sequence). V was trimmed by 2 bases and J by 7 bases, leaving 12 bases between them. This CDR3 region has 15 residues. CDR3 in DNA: TGTGCCAGCAGTTACGTTGGACAGTTAAATTCACCCCTCCACTTT. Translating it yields CASSYVGQLNSPLHF.

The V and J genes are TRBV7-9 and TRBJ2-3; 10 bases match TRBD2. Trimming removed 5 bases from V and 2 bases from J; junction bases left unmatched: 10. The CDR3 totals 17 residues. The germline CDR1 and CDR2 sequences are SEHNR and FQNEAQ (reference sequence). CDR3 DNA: TGTGCCAGCAGCCCCCGGGTCGGGACTAGCGTCACAGATACGCAGTATTTT. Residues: CASSPRVGTSVTDTQYF.

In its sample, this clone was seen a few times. In DNA form, the CDR3 reads TGCAGCGTTTTACGACAGGGGATGGACACTGAAGCTTTCTTT. Protein: CSVLRQGMDTEAFF. The V call is TRBV29-1, the J call TRBJ1-1; 8 bases line up with TRBD1. CDR1 and CDR2 from the germline V gene are SQVTM and ANQGSEA. The V and J ends lost 5 bases and 3 bases, in that order; junction bases with no gene match: 8. This CDR3 comprises 14 residues.

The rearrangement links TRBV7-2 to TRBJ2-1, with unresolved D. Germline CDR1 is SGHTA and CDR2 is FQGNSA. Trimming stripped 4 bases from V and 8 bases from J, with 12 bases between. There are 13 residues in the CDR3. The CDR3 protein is CASSSISRDEQFF. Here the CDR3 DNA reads TGTGCCAGCAGCTCCATCTCTAGAGATGAGCAGTTCTTC.

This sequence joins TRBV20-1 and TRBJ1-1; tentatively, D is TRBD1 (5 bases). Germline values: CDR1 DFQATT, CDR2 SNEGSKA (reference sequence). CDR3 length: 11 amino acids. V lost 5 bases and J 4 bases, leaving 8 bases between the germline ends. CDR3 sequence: CSALQGTEAFF. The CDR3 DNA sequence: TGCAGTGCTCTGCAGGGCACTGAAGCTTTCTTT.

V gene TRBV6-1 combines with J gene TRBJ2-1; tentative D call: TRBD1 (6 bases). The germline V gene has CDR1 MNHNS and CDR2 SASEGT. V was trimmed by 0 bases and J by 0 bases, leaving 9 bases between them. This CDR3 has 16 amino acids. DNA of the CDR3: TGTGCCAGCAGTGAAGCGGGGGCAGGCTCCTACAATGAGCAGTTCTTC. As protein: CASSEAGAGSYNEQFF.

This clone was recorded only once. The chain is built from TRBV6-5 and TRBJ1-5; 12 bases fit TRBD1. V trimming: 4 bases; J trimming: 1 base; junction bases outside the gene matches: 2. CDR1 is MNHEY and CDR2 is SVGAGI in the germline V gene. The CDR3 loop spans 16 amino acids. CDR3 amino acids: CASSSGTGGSNQPQHF. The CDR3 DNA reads TGTGCCAGCAGTTCCGGGACAGGGGGCAGCAATCAGCCCCAGCATTTT.

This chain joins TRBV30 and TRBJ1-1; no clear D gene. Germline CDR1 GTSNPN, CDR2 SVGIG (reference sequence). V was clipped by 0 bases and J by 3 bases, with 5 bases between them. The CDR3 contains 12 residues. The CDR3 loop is CAWSVWDTEAFF. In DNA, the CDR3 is TGTGCCTGGAGTGTATGGGACACTGAAGCTTTCTTT.